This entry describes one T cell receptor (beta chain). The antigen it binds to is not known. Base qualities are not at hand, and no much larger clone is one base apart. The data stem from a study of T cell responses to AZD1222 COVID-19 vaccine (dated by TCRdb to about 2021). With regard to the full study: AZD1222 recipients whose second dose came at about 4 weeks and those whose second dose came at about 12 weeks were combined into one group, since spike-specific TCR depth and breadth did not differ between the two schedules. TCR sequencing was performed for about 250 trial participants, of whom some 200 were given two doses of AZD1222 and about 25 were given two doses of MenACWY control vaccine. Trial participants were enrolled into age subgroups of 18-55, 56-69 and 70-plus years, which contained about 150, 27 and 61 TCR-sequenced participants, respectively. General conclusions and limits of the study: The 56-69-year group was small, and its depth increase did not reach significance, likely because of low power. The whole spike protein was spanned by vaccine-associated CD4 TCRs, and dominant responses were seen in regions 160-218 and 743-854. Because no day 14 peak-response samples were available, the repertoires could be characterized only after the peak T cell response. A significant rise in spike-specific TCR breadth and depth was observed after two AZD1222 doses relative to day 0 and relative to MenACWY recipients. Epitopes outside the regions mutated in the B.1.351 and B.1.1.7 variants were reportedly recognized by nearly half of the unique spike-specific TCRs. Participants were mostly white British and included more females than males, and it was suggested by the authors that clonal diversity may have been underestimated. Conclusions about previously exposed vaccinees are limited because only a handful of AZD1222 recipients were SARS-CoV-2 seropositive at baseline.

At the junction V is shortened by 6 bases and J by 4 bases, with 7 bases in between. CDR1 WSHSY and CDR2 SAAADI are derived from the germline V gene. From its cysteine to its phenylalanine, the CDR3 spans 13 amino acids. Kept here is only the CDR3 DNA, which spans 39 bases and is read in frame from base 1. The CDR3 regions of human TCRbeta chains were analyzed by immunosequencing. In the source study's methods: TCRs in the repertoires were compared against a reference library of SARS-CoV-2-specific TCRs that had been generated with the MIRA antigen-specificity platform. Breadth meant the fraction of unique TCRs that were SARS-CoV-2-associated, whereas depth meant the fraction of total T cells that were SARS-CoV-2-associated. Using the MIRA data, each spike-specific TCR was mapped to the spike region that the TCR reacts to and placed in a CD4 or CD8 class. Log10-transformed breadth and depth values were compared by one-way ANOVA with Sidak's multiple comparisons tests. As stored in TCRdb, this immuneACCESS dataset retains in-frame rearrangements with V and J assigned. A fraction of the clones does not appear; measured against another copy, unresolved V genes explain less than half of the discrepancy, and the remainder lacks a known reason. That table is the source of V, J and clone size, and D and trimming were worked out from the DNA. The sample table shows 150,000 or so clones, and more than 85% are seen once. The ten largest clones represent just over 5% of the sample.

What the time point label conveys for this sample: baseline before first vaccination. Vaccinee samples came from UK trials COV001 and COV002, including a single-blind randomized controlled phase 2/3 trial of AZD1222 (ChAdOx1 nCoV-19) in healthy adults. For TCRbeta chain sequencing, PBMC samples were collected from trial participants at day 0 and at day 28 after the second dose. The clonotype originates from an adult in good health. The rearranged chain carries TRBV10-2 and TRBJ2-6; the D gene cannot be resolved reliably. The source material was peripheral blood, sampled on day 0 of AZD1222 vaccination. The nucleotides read TGCGCCAGCAGCAGGACCGGGGCCAACGTCCTGACTTTC. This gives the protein CASSRTGANVLTF.